What follows are 23 T cell receptor beta chains derived from one specimen sequenced in a study of robustness of blood B and T cell sequencing. mRNA, not genomic DNA, served as the source for TCR beta repertoires. cDNA was made with a 5' template-switch oligo adding a universal priming site. Every cDNA molecule received a random 12-nucleotide UMI from the template-switch oligo. TCRdb re-called the PCR reads through MiXCR, storing one row per CDR3 protein. This table has about 1,200 distinct CDR3 sequences, 66% appearing once. The material sequenced was peripheral blood. The origin of the receptors is a human donor in good health.

V usage is TRBV29-1 and J usage is TRBJ2-3; D call uncertain. Trimming pared 4 bases from V and 6 bases from J, leaving 5 bases between. This CDR3 is built from 10 residues. Per germline, CDR1 SQVTM and CDR2 ANQGSEA. Here the CDR3 reads CSVVTDTQYF. Here the CDR3 DNA reads TGCAGCGTTGTCACGGATACGCAGTATTTT.

This clonotype occurred a few times. The chain uses TRBV20-1 and TRBJ2-4, with 9 positions matching TRBD1. This CDR3 region has 15 residues. V was pared by 6 bases and J by 0 bases, with 6 bases of the junction left unmatched. Germline-derived CDR1 and CDR2 are DFQATT and SNEGSKA (reference sequence). The CDR3 nucleotides are TGCAGTGCAAATGACAGGGGGGTAGCCAAAAACATTCAGTACTTC. This sequence encodes CSANDRGVAKNIQYF.

V and J are TRBV10-3 and TRBJ1-6, with D perhaps TRBD1 (5 bases). V was shortened by 5 bases and J by 4 bases, with 6 bases between the two germline ends. The length of the CDR3 is 13 residues. Germline V gives CDR1 ENHRY, CDR2 SYGVKD. The CDR3 sequence: CAISRGYNSPLHF. As DNA, the CDR3 is TGTGCCATCAGTAGGGGTTATAATTCACCCCTCCACTTT.

The gene calls are TRBV29-1 and TRBJ2-7, with D possibly matching TRBD2 (5 bases). The length of the CDR3 is 12 residues. Germline assignment: CDR1 SQVTM and CDR2 ANQGSEA. V lost 3 bases, J lost 5 bases, and 11 bases lay in between. The CDR3 reads CSVELLDNEQYF. The CDR3 DNA reads as TGCAGCGTTGAGTTACTAGATAACGAGCAGTACTTC.

Regarding this clonotype: A read error may be the cause here, since a much bigger clone is one base away. CDR3 residues: CAWSPDMNTEAFF. The CDR3 DNA follows: TGTGCCTGGAGTCCAGATATGAACACTGAAGCTTTCTTT. This chain connects TRBV30 to TRBJ1-1; no clear D gene. CDR3 length: 13 amino acids. Germline lookup yields CDR1 GTSNPN and CDR2 SVGIG (reference sequence). Trimming removed 2 bases at V and 0 bases at J, with 7 bases between.

This clonotype ranks as hyperexpanded. The chain links TRBV18 to TRBJ1-4; TRBD1 agrees at 11 bases. This CDR3 region has 14 residues. From germline, CDR1 is KGHSH and CDR2 LQKENI. With 6 bases clipped from V and 7 bases from J, the junction kept 4 bases outside the gene matches. CDR3 coding DNA: TGTGCCAGCTCTCCGGGACAGGGGGGTGAAAAACTGTTTTTT. This translates into CASSPGQGGEKLFF.

This clonotype ranks as large. The J gene is TRBJ1-1, the V gene TRBV18; 7 bases match TRBD1. The V gene's germline CDR1 is KGHSH and CDR2 LQKENI. Trimming cost V 8 bases and J 3 bases; bases outside gene matches: 9. The CDR3 is 14 amino acids. CDR3 coding DNA: TGTGCCAGCCGACAGGGTCTCTCGGACACTGAAGCTTTCTTT. It specifies CASRQGLSDTEAFF. Combining the CDR3 with reference TRBV18 and TRBJ1-1 gives the whole variable domain NAGVMQNPRHLVRRRGQEARLRCSPMKGHSHVYWYRQLPEEGLKFMVYLQKENIIDESGMPKERFSAEFPKEGPSILRIQQVVRGDSAAYFCASRQGLSDTEAFFGQGTRLTVV.

The rearrangement joins TRBV20-1 to TRBJ2-1, with D hard to call. V lost 5 bases and J 0 bases, leaving 8 bases between the germline ends. There are 13 residues in the CDR3. From germline, CDR1 is DFQATT and CDR2 SNEGSKA (reference sequence). The CDR3: CSAGRLSYNEQFF. CDR3 sequence (DNA): TGCAGTGCTGGGCGTCTCTCCTACAATGAGCAGTTCTTC.

The chain combines TRBV15 with TRBJ1-1; D remains ambiguous. The CDR3 covers 14 residues. Germline V gene lookup returns CDR1 LNHNV and CDR2 YYDKDF (reference sequence). V lost 0 bases to trimming and J lost 2 bases, with 7 bases between them. The CDR3 sequence: CATSRDKSNTEAFF. The CDR3 DNA sequence: TGTGCCACCAGCAGAGATAAGTCCAACACTGAAGCTTTCTTT.

The chain combines TRBV11-1 with TRBJ2-2, with D maybe TRBD2 (5 bases). This CDR3 contains 13 residues. V was clipped by 3 bases and J by 6 bases, with 8 bases between them. CDR1 and CDR2 from the germline V gene are SGHAT and FQDESV (reference sequence). DNA for the CDR3: TGTGCCAGCAGCTTCGGGGAAGCCGGGGAGCTGTTTTTT. It yields the protein CASSFGEAGELFF.

This chain links TRBV5-1 with TRBJ1-2, with no clear D. Germline V gene lookup returns CDR1 SGHRS and CDR2 YFSETQ. The CDR3 length is 14 residues. V was trimmed by 4 bases and J by 10 bases, leaving 20 bases between them. The CDR3: CASSPSVVLLDYTF. The CDR3, as DNA: TGCGCCAGCAGCCCATCCGTAGTTCTATTGGACTACACCTTC.

The chain links TRBV29-1 to TRBJ2-1, with a tentative D call TRBD2 (6 bases). Germline CDR1 SQVTM, CDR2 ANQGSEA. Trimming removed 4 bases at V and 7 bases at J, with 14 bases between. The CDR3 extends over 13 amino acids. The CDR3 bases are TGCAGCGTTGTTGGGTGGGAGGTTAATGAGCAGTTCTTC. Its translation: CSVVGWEVNEQFF.

The V call is TRBV30, the J call TRBJ2-1, with TRBD2 matching over 10 bases. Germline CDR1 is GTSNPN and CDR2 is SVGIG (reference sequence). The CDR3 spans 13 residues. In DNA, the CDR3 is TGTGCGTCAGCGGGGGGGTCCTACAATGAGCAGTTCTTC. Residues: CASAGGSYNEQFF.

V gene TRBV9 combines with J gene TRBJ2-7, with D maybe TRBD2 (6 bases). V dropped 1 base and J dropped 0 bases, with 8 bases sitting between them. The CDR3 runs to 14 residues. Looked up from germline, CDR1 is SGDLS and CDR2 is YYNGEE. The CDR3 is CASSVRTNSYEQYF. CDR3 nucleotides: TGTGCCAGCAGCGTAAGGACTAACTCCTACGAGCAGTACTTC. The variable domain in full, completed from reference TRBV9 and TRBJ2-7, reads DSGVTQTPKHLITATGQRVTLRCSPRSGDLSVYWYQQSLDQGLQFLIQYYNGEERAKGNILERFSAQQFPDLHSELNLSSLELGDSALYFCASSVRTNSYEQYFGPGTRLTVT.

In its sample, this clonotype was seen a few times. V and J are TRBV12-3 or TRBV12-4 and TRBJ2-7, with D uncertain. V lost 7 bases to trimming and J lost 3 bases, with 13 bases between them. This CDR3 comprises 13 residues. CDR3 coding DNA: TGTGCCAGCAAAGGAAACGAGTTCTACGAGCAGTACTTC. It codes for CASKGNEFYEQYF.

The V call is TRBV5-5, the J call TRBJ1-5; D may be TRBD1 (5 bases). V lost 4 bases and J lost 7, with 18 bases in between. The length of the CDR3 is 15 residues. Germline CDR1 reads SGHKS; CDR2 reads YYEKEE (reference sequence). CDR3 amino acids: CASSLAGGEGQPQHF. CDR3 coding DNA: TGTGCCAGCAGCCTGGCTGGAGGGGAGGGGCAGCCCCAGCATTTT.

This clonotype was seen a single time. This chain uses TRBV10-3 with TRBJ1-2, with 8 bases aligning to TRBD1. The junction had 15 bases not matched to a gene; V was cut back by 0 bases and J by 3 bases. The CDR3 totals 19 residues. Per germline, CDR1 ENHRY and CDR2 SYGVKD. For the CDR3, the DNA is TGTGCCATCAGTGAGTCGGTGACAGGGGAAATTGGGTCGGACTATGGCTACACCTTC. Encoded protein: CAISESVTGEIGSDYGYTF.

This clonotype was seen more than once but under ten times. This rearrangement joins TRBV5-1 to TRBJ2-7; 10 nucleotides agree with TRBD1. The CDR3 covers 15 residues. Germline V lookup: CDR1 SGHRS, CDR2 YFSETQ. Unmatched junction bases numbered 6, after V lost 4 bases and J lost 2 bases. The CDR3 DNA reads TGCGCCAGCAGCGCATGGACAGGGGGAACCTACGAGCAGTACTTC. Translated, it gives CASSAWTGGTYEQYF.

This chain uses TRBV2 with TRBJ1-4; 7 bases fit TRBD1. V gave up 3 bases and J gave up 7 bases; unmatched junction bases: 5. This CDR3 spans 14 amino acids. The germline V gene encodes CDR1 SNHLY and CDR2 FYNNEI. The CDR3 sequence: CASSDEGASEKLFF. DNA for the CDR3: TGTGCCAGCAGTGACGAGGGGGCGAGTGAAAAACTGTTTTTT.

This chain uses TRBV10-3 with TRBJ2-7; D call uncertain. The V gene lost 6 bases and the J gene lost 0 bases, with 12 bases spanning the gap. CDR1 is ENHRY and CDR2 is SYGVKD in the germline V gene. This CDR3 contains 14 residues. CDR3: CAIRQEASSYEQYF. The CDR3 nucleotides read TGTGCCATCAGGCAAGAGGCGAGCTCCTACGAGCAGTACTTC.

This clonotype was picked up one time. The CDR3 DNA sequence: TGCGCCAGCAAGGCGAGACAGGGGAACACTGAAGCTTTCTTT. This translates into CASKARQGNTEAFF. V and J are TRBV4-1 and TRBJ1-1; TRBD1 aligns across 7 bases. The V gene end was trimmed by 7 bases and the J gene end by 1 base; junction bases not matched to a gene: 6. Germline V gene data show CDR1 as MGHRA and CDR2 as YSYEKL. This CDR3 comprises 14 residues.

This rearrangement joins TRBV6-1 to TRBJ1-2; D gene uncertain. Germline V lookup: CDR1 MNHNS, CDR2 SASEGT. This CDR3 spans 13 amino acids. V lost 6 bases and J 5 bases, leaving 13 bases between the germline ends. CDR3: CASSPTLVYGYTF. DNA of the CDR3: TGTGCCAGCAGCCCGACCTTAGTATATGGCTACACCTTC.

J is TRBJ1-2 and V is TRBV30, with D uncertain. The CDR3 covers 13 residues. Germline V gene lookup returns CDR1 GTSNPN and CDR2 SVGIG (reference sequence). Trimming cost V 1 base and J 0 bases, with 6 bases left between them. The CDR3 sequence: CAWSGQTNYGYTF. The CDR3 DNA reads TGTGCCTGGAGTGGTCAGACTAACTATGGCTACACCTTC.